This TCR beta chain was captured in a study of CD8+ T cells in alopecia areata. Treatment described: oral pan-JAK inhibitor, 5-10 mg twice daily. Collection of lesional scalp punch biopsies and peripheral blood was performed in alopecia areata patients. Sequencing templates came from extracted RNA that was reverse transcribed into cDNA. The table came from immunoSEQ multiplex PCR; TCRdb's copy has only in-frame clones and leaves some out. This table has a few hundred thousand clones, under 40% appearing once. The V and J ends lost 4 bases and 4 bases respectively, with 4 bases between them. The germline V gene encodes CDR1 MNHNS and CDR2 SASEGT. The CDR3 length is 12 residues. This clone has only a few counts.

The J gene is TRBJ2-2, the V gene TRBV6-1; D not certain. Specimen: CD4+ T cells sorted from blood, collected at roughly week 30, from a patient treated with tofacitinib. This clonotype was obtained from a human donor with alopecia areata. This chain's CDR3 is CASSVGTGELFF. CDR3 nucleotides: TGTGCCAGCAGTGTTGGCACCGGGGAGCTGTTTTTT.